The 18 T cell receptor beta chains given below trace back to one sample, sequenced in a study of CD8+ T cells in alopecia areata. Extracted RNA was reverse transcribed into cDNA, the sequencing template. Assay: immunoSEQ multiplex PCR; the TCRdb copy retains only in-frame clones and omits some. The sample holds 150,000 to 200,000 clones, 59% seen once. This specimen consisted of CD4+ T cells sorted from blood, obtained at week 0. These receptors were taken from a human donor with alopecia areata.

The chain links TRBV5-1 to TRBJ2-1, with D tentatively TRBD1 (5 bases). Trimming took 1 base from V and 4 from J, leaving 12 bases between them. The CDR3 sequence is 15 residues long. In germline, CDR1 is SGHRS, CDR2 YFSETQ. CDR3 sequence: CASSLRRTRYNEQFF. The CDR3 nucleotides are TGCGCCAGCAGCTTGCGGCGGACACGGTACAATGAGCAGTTCTTC.

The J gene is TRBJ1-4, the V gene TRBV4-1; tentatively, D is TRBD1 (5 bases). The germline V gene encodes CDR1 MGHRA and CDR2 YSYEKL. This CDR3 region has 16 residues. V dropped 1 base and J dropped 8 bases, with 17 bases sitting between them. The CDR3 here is CASSQANRGFGEKLFF. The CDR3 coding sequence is TGCGCCAGCAGCCAAGCTAATAGGGGCTTCGGCGAAAAACTGTTTTTT.

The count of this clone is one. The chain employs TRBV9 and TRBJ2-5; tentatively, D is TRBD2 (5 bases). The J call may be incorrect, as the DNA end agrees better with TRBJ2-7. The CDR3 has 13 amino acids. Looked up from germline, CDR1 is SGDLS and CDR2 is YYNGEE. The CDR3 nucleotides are TGTGCCAGCAGCGGAGGGAACCCCTACGAGCAGTACTTC. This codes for CASSGGNPYEQYF.

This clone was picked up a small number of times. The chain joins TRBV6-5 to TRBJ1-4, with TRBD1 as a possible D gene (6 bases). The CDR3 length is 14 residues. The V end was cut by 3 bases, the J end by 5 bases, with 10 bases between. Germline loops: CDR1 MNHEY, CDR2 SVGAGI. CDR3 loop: CASSYGGGNEKLFF. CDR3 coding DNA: TGTGCCAGCAGTTATGGAGGGGGGAATGAAAAACTGTTTTTT.

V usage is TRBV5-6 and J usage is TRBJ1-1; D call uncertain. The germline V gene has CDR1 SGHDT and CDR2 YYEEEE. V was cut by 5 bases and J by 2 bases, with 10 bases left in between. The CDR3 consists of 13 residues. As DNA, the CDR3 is TGTGCCAGCAGATCTAGGAGTAACACTGAAGCTTTCTTT. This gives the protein CASRSRSNTEAFF.

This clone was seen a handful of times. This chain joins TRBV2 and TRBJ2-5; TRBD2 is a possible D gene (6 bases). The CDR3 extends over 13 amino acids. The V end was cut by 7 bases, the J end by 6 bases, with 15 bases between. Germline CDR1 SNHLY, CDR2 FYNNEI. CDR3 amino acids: CASTEGLKQTQYF. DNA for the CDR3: TGTGCCAGCACGGAGGGGCTGAAGCAGACCCAGTACTTC. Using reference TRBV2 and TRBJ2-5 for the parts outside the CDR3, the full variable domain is EPEVTQTPSHQVTQMGQEVILRCVPISNHLYFYWYRQILGQKVEFLVSFYNNEISEKSEIFDDQFSVERPDGSNFTLKIRSTKLEDSAMYFCASTEGLKQTQYFGPGTRLLVL.

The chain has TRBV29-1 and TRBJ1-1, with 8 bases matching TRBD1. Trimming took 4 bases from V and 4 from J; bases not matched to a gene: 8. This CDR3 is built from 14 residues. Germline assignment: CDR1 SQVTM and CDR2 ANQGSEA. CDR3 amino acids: CSVVLAGGFTEAFF. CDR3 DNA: TGCAGCGTTGTGTTGGCAGGGGGCTTCACTGAAGCTTTCTTT. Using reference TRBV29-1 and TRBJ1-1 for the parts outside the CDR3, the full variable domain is SAVISQKPSRDICQRGTSLTIQCQVDSQVTMMFWYRQQPGQSLTLIATANQGSEATYESGFVIDKFPISRPNLTFSTLTVSNMSPEDSSIYLCSVVLAGGFTEAFFGQGTRLTVV.

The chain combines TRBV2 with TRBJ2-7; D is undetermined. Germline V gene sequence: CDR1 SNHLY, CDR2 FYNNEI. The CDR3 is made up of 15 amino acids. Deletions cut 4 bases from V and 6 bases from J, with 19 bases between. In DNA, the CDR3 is TGTGCCAGCAGTGTGGCGTCAGCTCCTAGACCCGAGCAGTACTTC. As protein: CASSVASAPRPEQYF.

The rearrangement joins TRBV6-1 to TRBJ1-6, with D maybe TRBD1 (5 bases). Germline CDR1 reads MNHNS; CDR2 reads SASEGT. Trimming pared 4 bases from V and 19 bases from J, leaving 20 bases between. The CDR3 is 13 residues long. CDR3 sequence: CASSALATGPEHF. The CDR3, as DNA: TGTGCCAGCAGTGCCCTAGCCACAGGACCGGAACACTTT.

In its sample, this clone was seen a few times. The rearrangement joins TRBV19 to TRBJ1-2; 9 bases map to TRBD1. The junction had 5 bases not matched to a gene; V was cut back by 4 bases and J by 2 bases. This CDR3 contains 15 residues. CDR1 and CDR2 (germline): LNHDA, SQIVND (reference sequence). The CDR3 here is CASSKSGTGNYGYTF. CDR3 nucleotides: TGTGCCAGTAGTAAATCCGGGACAGGGAACTATGGCTACACCTTC.

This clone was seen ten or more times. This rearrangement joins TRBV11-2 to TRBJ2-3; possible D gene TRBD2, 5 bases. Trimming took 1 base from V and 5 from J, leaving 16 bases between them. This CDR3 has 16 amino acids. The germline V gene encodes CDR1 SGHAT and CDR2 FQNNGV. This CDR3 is CASSLGLAVVGDTQYF. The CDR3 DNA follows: TGTGCCAGCAGCTTAGGTCTAGCAGTAGTTGGAGATACGCAGTATTTT.

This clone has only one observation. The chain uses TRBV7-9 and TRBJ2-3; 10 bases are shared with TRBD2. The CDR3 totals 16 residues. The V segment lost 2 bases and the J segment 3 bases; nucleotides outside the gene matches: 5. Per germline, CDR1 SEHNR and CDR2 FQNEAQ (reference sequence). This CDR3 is CASSLSASGGTDTQYF. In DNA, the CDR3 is TGTGCCAGCAGCTTATCGGCTAGCGGGGGTACAGATACGCAGTATTTT.

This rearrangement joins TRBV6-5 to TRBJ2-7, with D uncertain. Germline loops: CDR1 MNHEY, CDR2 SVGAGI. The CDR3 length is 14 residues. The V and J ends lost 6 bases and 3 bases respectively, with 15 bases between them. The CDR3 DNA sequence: TGTGCCAGCAGCCCATCCCAGGTCCACTACGAGCAGTACTTC. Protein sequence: CASSPSQVHYEQYF.

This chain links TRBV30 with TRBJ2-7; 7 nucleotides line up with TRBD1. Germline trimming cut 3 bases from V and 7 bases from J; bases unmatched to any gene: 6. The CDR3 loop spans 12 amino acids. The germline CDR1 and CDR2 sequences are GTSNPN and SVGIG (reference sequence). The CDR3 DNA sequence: TGTGCCTGGAGGGGAAGGGGGCGAGAGCAGTACTTC. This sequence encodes CAWRGRGREQYF.

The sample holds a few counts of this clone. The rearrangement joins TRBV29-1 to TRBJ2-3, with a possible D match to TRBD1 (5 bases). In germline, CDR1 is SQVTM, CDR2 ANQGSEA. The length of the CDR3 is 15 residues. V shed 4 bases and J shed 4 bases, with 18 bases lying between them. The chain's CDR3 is CSVVNQRGASDTQYF. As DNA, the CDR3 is TGCAGCGTTGTAAACCAAAGGGGCGCCTCAGATACGCAGTATTTT.

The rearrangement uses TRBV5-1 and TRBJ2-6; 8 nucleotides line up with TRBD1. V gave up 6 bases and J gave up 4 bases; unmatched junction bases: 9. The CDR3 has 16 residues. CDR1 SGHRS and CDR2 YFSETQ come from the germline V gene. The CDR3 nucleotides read TGCGCCAGCATGCCGGACAGGGCCGGCGGGGCCAACGTCCTGACTTTC. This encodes CASMPDRAGGANVLTF.

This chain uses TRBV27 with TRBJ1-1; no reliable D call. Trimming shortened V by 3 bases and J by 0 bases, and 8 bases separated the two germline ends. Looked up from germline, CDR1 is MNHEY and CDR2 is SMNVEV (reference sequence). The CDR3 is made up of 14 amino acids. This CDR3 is CASSFRSMNTEAFF. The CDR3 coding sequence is TGTGCCAGCAGTTTTAGAAGCATGAACACTGAAGCTTTCTTT.

In nucleotides, the CDR3 is TGTGCCAGCCGACGGAGAGGGAACACCGGGGAGCTGTTTTTT. It yields the protein CASRRRGNTGELFF. This rearrangement joins TRBV11-1 to TRBJ2-2; D unclear. Germline CDR1 SGHAT, CDR2 FQDESV (reference sequence). V was cut by 8 bases and J by 1 base, with 11 bases left in between. This CDR3 has 14 residues.